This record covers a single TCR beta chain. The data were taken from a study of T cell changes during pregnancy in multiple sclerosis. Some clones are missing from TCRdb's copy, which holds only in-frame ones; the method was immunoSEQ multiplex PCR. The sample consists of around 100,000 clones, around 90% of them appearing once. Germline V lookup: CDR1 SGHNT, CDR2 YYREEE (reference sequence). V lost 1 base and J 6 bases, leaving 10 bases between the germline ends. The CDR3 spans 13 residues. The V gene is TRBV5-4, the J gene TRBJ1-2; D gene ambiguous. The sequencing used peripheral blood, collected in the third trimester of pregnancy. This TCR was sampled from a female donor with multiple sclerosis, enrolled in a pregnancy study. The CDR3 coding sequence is TGTGCCAGCAGCTTGCGGGGATTAGATGGCTACACCTTC. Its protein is CASSLRGLDGYTF.